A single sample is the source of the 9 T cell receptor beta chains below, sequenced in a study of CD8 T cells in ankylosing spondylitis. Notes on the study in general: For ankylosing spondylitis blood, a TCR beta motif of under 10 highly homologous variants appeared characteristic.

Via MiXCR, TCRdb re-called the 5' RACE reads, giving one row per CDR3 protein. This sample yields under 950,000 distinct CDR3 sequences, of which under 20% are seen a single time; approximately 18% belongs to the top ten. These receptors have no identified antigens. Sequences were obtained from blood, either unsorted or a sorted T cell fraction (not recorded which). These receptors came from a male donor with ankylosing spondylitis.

CDR3: CSVEDGTSARTDTQYF. DNA for the CDR3: TGCAGCGTTGAAGATGGGACTAGCGCCAGAACAGATACGCAGTATTTT. This sequence joins TRBV29-1 and TRBJ2-3, with 10 bases aligning to TRBD2. The length of the CDR3 is 16 residues. Unmatched junction bases numbered 6, after V lost 0 bases and J lost 3 bases. The germline gives CDR1 SQVTM, CDR2 ANQGSEA.

CDR3 sequence (DNA): TGCGCCAGCAGCGCCCTACAGGGGGCAAACCAAGAGACCCAGTACTTC. It yields the protein CASSALQGANQETQYF. This chain uses TRBV4-3 with TRBJ2-5; 9 bases are shared with TRBD1. The germline V gene has CDR1 LGHNA and CDR2 YSLEER. J gave up 0 bases and V 5 bases, and 7 bases lay outside the gene matches. The CDR3 length is 16 residues.

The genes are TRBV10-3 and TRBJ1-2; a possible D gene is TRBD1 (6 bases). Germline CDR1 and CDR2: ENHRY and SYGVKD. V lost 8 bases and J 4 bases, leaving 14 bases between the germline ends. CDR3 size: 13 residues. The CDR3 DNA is TGTGCCATCCGTGGACAGCTGCCCTATGGCTACACCTTC. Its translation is CAIRGQLPYGYTF.

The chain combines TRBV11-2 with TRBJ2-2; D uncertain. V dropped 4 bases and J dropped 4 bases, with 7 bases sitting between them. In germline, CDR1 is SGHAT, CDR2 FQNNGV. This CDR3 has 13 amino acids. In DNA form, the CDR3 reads TGTGCCAGCAGCTCTCAATTCACCGGGGAGCTGTTTTTT. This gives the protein CASSSQFTGELFF. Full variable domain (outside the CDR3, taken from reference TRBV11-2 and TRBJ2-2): EAGVAQSPRYKIIEKRQSVAFWCNPISGHATLYWYQQILGQGPKLLIQFQNNGVVDDSQLPKDRFSAERLKGVDSTLKIQPAKLEDSAVYLCASSSQFTGELFFGEGSRLTVL.

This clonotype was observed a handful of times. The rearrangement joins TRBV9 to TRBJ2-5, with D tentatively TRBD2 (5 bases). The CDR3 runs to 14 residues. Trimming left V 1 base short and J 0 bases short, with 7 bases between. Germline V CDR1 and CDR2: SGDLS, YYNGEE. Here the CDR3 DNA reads TGTGCCAGCAGCGTAAGAGCGGACCAAGAGACCCAGTACTTC. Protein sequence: CASSVRADQETQYF.

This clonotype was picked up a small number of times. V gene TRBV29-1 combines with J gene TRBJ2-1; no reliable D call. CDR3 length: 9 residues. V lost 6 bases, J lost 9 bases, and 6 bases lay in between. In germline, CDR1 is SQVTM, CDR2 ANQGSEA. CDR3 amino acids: CSVNPEQFF. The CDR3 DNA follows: TGCAGCGTCAACCCTGAGCAGTTCTTC.

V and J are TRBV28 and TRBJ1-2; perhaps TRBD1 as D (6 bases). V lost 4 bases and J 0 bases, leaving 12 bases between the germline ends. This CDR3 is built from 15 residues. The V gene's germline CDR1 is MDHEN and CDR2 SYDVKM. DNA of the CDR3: TGTGCCAGCAGTTCGAAGACAGGAACTAACTATGGCTACACCTTC. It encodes CASSSKTGTNYGYTF.

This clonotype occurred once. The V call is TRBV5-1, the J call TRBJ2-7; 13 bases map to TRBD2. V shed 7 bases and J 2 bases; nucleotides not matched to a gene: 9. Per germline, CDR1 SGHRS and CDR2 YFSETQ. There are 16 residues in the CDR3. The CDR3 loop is CASSRTSGGPTYEQYF. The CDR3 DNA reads TGCGCCAGCTCTAGGACTAGCGGGGGTCCCACCTACGAGCAGTACTTC.

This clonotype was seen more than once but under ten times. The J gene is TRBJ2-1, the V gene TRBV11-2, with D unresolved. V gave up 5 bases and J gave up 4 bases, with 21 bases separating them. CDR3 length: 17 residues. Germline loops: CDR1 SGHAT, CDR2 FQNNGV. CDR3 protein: CASSPSISPSDYNEQFF. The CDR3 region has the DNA TGTGCCAGCAGCCCGTCAATTAGCCCTTCTGATTACAATGAGCAGTTCTTC.